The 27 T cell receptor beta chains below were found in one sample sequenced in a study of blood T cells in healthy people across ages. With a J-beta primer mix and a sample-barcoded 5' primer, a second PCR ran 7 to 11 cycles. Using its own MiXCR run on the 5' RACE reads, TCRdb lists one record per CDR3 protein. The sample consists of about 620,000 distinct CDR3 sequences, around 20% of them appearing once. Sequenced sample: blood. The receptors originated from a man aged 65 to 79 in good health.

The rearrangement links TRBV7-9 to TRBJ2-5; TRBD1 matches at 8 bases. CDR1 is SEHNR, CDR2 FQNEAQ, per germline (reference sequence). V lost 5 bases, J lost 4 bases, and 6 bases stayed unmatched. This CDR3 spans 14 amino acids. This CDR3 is CASSRQGPRETQYF. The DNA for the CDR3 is TGTGCCAGCAGCAGACAGGGGCCACGAGAGACCCAGTACTTC. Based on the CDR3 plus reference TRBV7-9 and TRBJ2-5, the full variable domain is DTGVSQNPRHKITKRGQNVTFRCDPISEHNRLYWYRQTLGQGPEFLTYFQNEAQLEKSRLLSDRFSAERPKGSFSTLEIQRTEQGDSAMYLCASSRQGPRETQYFGPGTRLLVL.

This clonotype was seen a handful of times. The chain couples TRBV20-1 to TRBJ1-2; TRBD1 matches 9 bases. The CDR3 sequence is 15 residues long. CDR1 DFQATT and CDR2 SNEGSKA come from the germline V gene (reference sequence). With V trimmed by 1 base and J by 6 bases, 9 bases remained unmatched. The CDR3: CSARGGQGSVHGYTF. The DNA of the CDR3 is TGCAGTGCTAGAGGTGGACAGGGGTCTGTCCATGGCTACACCTTC.

Here the CDR3 DNA reads TGTGCCAGCAATACTAAACAGGGTAATGAGCAGTTCTTC. Residues: CASNTKQGNEQFF. The rearrangement links TRBV7-9 to TRBJ2-1, with D perhaps TRBD1 (6 bases). V lost 7 bases, J lost 7 bases, and 14 bases lay in between. The germline V gene encodes CDR1 SEHNR and CDR2 FQNEAQ (reference sequence). The CDR3 has 13 amino acids.

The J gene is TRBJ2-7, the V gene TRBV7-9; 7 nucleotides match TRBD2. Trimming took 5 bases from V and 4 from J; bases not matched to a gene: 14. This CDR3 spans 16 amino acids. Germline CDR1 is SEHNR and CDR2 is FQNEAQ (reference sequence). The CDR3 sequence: CASSQANRLARYEQYF. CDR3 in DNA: TGTGCCAGCAGCCAAGCTAACCGACTAGCCCGGTACGAGCAGTACTTC. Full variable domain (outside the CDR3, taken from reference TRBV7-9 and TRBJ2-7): DTGVSQNPRHKITKRGQNVTFRCDPISEHNRLYWYRQTLGQGPEFLTYFQNEAQLEKSRLLSDRFSAERPKGSFSTLEIQRTEQGDSAMYLCASSQANRLARYEQYFGPGTRLTVT.

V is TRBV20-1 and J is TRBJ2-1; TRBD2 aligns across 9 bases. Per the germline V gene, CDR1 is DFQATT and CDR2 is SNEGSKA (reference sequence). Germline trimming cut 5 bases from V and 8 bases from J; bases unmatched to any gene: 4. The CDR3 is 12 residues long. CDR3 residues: CSALREGYEQFF. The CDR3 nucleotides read TGCAGTGCTCTGCGGGAGGGATATGAGCAGTTCTTC.

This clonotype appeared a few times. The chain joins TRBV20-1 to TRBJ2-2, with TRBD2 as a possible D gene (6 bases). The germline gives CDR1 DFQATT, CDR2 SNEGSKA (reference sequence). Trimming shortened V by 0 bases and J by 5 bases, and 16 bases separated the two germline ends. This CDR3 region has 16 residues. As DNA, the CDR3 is TGCAGTGCTAGAGATTCCGGGACTTCCCCAACCGGGGAGCTGTTTTTT. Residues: CSARDSGTSPTGELFF.

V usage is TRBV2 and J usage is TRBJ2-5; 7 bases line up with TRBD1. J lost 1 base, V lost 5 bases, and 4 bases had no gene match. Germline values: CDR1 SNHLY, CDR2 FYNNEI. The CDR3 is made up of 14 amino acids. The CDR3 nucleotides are TGTGCCAGCAGTCCTAACAGGGGCCAAGAGACCCAGTACTTC. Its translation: CASSPNRGQETQYF.

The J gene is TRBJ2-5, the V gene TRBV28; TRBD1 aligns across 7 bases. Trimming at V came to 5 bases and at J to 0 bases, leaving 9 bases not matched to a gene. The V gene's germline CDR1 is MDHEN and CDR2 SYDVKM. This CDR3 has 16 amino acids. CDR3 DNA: TGTGCCAGCAGTCCAAAAGGGGGCCTCGACCAAGAGACCCAGTACTTC. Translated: CASSPKGGLDQETQYF.

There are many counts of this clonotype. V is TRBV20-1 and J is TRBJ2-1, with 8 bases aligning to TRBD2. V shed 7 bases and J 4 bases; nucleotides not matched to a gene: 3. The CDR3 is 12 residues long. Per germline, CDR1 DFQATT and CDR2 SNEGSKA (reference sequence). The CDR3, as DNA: TGCAGTGGGCAGCGGGGGTACAATGAGCAGTTCTTC. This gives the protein CSGQRGYNEQFF.

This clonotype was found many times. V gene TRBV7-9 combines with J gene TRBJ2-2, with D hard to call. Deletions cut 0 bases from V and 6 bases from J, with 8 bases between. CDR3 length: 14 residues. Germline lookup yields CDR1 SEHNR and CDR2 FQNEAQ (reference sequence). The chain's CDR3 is CASSLALGAGELFF. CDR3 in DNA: TGTGCCAGCAGCTTAGCGCTGGGCGCCGGGGAGCTGTTTTTT.

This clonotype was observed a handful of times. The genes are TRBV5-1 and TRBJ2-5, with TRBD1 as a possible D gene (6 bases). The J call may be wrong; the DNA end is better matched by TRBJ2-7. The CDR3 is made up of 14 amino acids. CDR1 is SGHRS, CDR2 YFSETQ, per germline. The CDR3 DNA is TGCGCCAGCAGCTTAAGGGGGAGAAAGTACGAGCAGTACTTC. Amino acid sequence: CASSLRGRKYEQYF.

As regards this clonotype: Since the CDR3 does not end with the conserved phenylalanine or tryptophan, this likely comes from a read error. The CDR3 loop is CASSLGAANTEAFS. The CDR3 DNA reads as TGCGCCAGCAGCTTGGGGGCAGCGAACACTGAAGCTTTCTCT. The chain combines TRBV5-1 with TRBJ1-1; D gene uncertain. This CDR3 is built from 14 residues. Germline loops: CDR1 SGHRS, CDR2 YFSETQ. V lost 0 bases and J lost 1, with 7 bases in between.

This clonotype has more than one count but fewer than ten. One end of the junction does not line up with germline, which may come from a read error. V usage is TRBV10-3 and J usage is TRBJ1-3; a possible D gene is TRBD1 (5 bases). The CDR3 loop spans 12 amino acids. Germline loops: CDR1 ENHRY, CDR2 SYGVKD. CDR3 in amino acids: CAIGTAGSTIYF. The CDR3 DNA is TGTGCCATCGGGACGGCTGGAAGCACCATATATTTT.

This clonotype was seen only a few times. The CDR3 sequence is CASRGTDRGVPFF. As DNA, the CDR3 is TGCGCCAGCAGGGGGACAGACCGGGGTGTACCTTTCTTT. The gene calls are TRBV5-1 and TRBJ1-1; 7 bases align to TRBD1. The CDR3 spans 13 residues. CDR1 and CDR2 (germline): SGHRS, YFSETQ. Unmatched junction bases numbered 13, after V lost 5 bases and J lost 12 bases.

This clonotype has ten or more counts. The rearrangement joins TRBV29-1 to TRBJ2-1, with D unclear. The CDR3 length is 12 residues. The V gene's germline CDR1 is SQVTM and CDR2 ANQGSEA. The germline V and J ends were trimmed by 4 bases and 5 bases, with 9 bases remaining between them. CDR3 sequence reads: CSVGPGNNEQFF. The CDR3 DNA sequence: TGCAGCGTTGGTCCAGGAAACAATGAGCAGTTCTTC.

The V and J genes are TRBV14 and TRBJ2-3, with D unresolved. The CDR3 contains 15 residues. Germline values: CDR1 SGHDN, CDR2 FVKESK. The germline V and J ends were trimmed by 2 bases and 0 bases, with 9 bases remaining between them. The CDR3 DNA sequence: TGTGCCAGCAGCCAATATCTATCCAGCACAGATACGCAGTATTTT. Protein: CASSQYLSSTDTQYF.

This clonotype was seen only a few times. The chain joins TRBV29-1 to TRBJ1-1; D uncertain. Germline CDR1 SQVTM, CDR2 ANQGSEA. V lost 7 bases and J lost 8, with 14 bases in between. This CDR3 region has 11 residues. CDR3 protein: CSAGGLAEAFF. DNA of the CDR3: TGCAGCGCCGGAGGGTTGGCCGAAGCTTTCTTT.

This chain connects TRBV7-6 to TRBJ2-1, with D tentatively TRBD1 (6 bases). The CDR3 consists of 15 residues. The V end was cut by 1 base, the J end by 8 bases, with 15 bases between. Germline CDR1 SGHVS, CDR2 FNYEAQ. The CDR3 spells CASSLEAGVVDEQFF. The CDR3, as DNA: TGTGCCAGCAGCTTAGAGGCAGGGGTGGTCGATGAGCAGTTCTTC.

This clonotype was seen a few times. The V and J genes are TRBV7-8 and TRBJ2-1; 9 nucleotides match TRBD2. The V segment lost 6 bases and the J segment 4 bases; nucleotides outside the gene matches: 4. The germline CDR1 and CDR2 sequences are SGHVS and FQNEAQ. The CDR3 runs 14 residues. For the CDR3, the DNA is TGTGCCAGCAGAGTGCGGGAGGGATACAATGAGCAGTTCTTC. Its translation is CASRVREGYNEQFF.

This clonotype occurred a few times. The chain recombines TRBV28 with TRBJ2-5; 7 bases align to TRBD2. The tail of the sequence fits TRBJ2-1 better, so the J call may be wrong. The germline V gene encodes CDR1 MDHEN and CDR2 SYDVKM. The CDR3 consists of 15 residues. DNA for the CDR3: TGTGCCAGCAGTTCCGGGACTAAAGCCTACAATGAGCAGTTCTTC. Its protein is CASSSGTKAYNEQFF.

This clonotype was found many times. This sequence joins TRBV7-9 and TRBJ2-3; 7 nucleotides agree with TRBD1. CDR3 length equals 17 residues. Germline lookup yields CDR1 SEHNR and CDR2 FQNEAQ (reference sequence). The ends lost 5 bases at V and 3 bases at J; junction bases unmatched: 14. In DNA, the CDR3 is TGTGCCAGCAGCCCCCGGGGCGAGGGGGCGATTACAGATACGCAGTATTTT. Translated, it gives CASSPRGEGAITDTQYF.

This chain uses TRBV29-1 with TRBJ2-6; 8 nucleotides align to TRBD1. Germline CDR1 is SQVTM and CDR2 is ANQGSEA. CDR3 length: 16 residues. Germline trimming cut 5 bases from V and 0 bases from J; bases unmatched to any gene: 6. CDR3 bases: TGCAGCGTTTCTCAGGGGGCGGGCTCTGGGGCCAACGTCCTGACTTTC. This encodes CSVSQGAGSGANVLTF.

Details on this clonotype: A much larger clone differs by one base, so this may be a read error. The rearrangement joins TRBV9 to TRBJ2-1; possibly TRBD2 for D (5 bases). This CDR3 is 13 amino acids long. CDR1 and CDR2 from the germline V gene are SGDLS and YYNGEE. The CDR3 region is CASSEDLINEQLF. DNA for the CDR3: TGTGCCAGCAGCGAGGACTTAATCAATGAGCAGCTCTTC.

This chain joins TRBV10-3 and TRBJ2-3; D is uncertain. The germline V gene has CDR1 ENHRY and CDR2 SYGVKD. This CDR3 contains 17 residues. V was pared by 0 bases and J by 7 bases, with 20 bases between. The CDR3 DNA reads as TGTGCCATCAGTGAGTCGATATCAATACGGATTGAGAATACGCAGTATTTT. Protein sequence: CAISESISIRIENTQYF.

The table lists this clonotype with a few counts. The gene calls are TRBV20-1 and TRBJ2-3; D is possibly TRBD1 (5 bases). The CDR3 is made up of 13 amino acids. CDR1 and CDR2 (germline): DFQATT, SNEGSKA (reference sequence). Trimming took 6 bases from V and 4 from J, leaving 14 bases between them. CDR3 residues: CSARRQISDTQYF. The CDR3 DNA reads TGCAGTGCACGGAGACAGATCTCAGATACGCAGTATTTT.

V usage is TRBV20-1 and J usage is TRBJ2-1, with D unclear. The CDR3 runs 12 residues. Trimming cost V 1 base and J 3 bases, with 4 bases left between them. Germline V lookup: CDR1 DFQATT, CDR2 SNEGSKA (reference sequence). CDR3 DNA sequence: TGCAGTGCTAGAGCTGACTACAATGAGCAGTTCTTC. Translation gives CSARADYNEQFF.

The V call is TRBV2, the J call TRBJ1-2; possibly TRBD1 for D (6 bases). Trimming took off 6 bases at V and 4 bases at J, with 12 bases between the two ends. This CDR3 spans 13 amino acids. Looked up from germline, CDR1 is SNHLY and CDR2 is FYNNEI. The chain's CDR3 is CASRDSLVYGYTF. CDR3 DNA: TGTGCCAGCAGGGACAGTTTGGTCTATGGCTACACCTTC.